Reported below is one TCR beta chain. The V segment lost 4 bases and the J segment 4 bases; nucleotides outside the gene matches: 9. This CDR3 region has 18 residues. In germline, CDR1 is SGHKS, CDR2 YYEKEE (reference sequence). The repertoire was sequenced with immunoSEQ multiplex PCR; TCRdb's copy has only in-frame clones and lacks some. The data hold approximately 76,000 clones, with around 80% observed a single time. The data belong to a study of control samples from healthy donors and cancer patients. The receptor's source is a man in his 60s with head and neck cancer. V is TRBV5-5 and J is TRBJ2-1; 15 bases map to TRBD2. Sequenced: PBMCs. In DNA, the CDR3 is TGTGCCAGCAGCCGGACTAGCGGGAGGGCCTTCGAATACAATGAGCAGTTCTTC. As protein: CASSRTSGRAFEYNEQFF.